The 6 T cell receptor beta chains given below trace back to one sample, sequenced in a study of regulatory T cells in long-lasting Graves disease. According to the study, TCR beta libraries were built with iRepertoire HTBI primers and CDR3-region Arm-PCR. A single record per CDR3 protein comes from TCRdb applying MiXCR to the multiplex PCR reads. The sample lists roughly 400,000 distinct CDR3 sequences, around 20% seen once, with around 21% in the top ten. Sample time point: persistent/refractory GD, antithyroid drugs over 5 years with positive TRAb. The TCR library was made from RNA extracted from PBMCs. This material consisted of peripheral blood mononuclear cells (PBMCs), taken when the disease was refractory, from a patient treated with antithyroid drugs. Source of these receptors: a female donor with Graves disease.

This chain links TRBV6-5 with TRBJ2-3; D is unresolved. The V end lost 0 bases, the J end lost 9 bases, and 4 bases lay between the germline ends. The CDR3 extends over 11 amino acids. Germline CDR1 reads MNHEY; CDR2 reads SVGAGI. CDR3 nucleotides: TGTGCCAGCAGTTACTCCTCAACGCAGTATTTT. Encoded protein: CASSYSSTQYF.

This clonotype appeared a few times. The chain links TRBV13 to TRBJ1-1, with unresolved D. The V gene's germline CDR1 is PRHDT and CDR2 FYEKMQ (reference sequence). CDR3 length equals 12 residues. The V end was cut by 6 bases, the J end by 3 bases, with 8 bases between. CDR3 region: CASSSFDTEAFF. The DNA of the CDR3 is TGTGCCAGCAGTTCCTTTGACACTGAAGCTTTCTTT.

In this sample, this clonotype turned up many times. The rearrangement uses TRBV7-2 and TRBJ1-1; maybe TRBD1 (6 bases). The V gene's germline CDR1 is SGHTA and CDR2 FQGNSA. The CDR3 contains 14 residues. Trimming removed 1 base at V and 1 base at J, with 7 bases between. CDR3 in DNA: TGTGCCAGCAGCTTAGAACAGGGGAACACTGAAGCTTTCTTT. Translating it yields CASSLEQGNTEAFF.

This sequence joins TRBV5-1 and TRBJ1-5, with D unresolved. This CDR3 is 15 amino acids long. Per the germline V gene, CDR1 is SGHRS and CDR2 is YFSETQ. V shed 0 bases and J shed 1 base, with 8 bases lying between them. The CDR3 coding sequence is TGCGCCAGCAGCTTGGAAGGGATGAGCAATCAGCCCCAGCATTTT. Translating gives CASSLEGMSNQPQHF. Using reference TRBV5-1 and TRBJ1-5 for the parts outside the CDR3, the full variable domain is KAGVTQTPRYLIKTRGQQVTLSCSPISGHRSVSWYQQTPGQGLQFLFEYFSETQRNKGNFPGRFSGRQFSNSRSEMNVSTLELGDSALYLCASSLEGMSNQPQHFGDGTRLSIL.

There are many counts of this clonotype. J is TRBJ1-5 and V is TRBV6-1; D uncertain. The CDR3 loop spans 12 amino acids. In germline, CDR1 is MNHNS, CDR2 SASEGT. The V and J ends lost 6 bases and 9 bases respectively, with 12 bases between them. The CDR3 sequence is CASRDTPRPQHF. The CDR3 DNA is TGTGCCAGCAGAGACACCCCACGGCCCCAGCATTTT.

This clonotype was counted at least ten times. The CDR3 here is CASSLGAHQPQHF. The CDR3 DNA reads TGTGCCAGCAGCTTAGGAGCCCATCAGCCCCAGCATTTT. The rearrangement uses TRBV7-2 and TRBJ1-5; the D is unclear. V was cut by 1 base and J by 5 bases, with 6 bases left in between. The V gene's germline CDR1 is SGHTA and CDR2 FQGNSA. The CDR3 extends over 13 amino acids.